This entry concerns a single T cell receptor (beta chain). The antigen is undetermined. These data belong to a study of T cells after yellow fever vaccination. Study-level information: Preparation used SMART-Seq v4 Ultra Low Input for the low-cell-number fractions.

The germline V gene encodes CDR1 MNHNS and CDR2 SASEGT. V lost 6 bases and J lost 3, with 10 bases in between. This CDR3 region has 13 residues. Study-wide results and limits: Some clonotypes were seen in both the CD4 and the CD8 compartments. These made up a small share and likely arose from convergent recombination.

UMIs were added to TCR cDNA along with a universal primer site when it was made by 5'RACE template switching. TCRdb re-analysed the 5' RACE reads in MiXCR, keeping a single row per CDR3 protein. The table lists just under 600,000 distinct CDR3 sequences, 13% of them singletons, with more than 12% in the top ten. This chain joins TRBV6-1 and TRBJ2-3; D is ambiguous. The source material was PBMCs, sampled on the day of the yellow fever booster vaccination. The TCR originated in a man aged 25-45 years who received the YFV17D yellow fever vaccine. The CDR3 DNA reads as TGTGCCAGCAGCCTATTTGATACAGATACGCAGTATTTT. This encodes CASSLFDTDTQYF.